The 16 T cell receptor beta chains below were found in one sample sequenced in a study of blood T cell repertoires in COVID-19. The protocol was immunoSEQ multiplex PCR, while the TCRdb copy is restricted to in-frame clones and leaves out a portion. The sample carries approximately 240,000 clones, approximately 90% recorded once. The specimen sequenced was PBMCs or T cells enriched from blood (not recorded which). The receptors derive from a woman under 30 who had recovered from COVID-19.

The rearrangement joins TRBV10-3 to TRBJ2-2; TRBD1 aligns across 11 bases. The CDR3 sequence is 14 residues long. Trimming took 10 bases from V and 7 from J; bases not matched to a gene: 8. Germline CDR1 reads ENHRY; CDR2 reads SYGVKD. CDR3 sequence reads: CASQGQGGVGELFF. In DNA form, the CDR3 reads TGTGCCAGCCAGGGACAGGGGGGCGTCGGGGAGCTGTTTTTT.

V usage is TRBV18 and J usage is TRBJ1-1; D unclear. The V gene lost 2 bases and the J gene lost 1 base, with 8 bases spanning the gap. Germline lookup yields CDR1 KGHSH and CDR2 LQKENI. The CDR3 length is 14 residues. The CDR3 is CASSPEGKNTEAFF. In DNA form, the CDR3 reads TGTGCCAGCTCACCAGAGGGTAAGAACACTGAAGCTTTCTTT. Drawing the rest from reference TRBV18 and TRBJ1-1, the complete variable domain is NAGVMQNPRHLVRRRGQEARLRCSPMKGHSHVYWYRQLPEEGLKFMVYLQKENIIDESGMPKERFSAEFPKEGPSILRIQQVVRGDSAAYFCASSPEGKNTEAFFGQGTRLTVV.

The chain employs TRBV5-1 and TRBJ1-5; TRBD1 agrees at 8 bases. CDR1 SGHRS and CDR2 YFSETQ come from the germline V gene. The CDR3 runs 15 residues. With 2 bases clipped from V and 5 bases from J, the junction kept 6 bases outside the gene matches. The CDR3, as DNA: TGCGCCAGCAGCTTAGGACAGGGAGGTGATCAGCCCCAGCATTTT. The encoded protein is CASSLGQGGDQPQHF.

This clone was detected only a few times. This CDR3 is CASSEAQYTEAFF. The CDR3 DNA follows: TGTGCCAGCAGTGAAGCTCAGTACACTGAAGCTTTCTTT. The rearrangement uses TRBV2 and TRBJ1-1; D is uncertain. V was pared by 0 bases and J by 3 bases, with 5 bases between. CDR1 and CDR2 from the germline V gene are SNHLY and FYNNEI. The CDR3 is 13 amino acids.

The chain couples TRBV5-1 to TRBJ2-7, with TRBD1 identical over 8 bases. V was clipped by 2 bases and J by 5 bases; unmatched bases: 6. CDR3 size: 14 residues. Looked up from germline, CDR1 is SGHRS and CDR2 is YFSETQ. The CDR3 region has the DNA TGCGCCAGCAGCTTACGGACAGGGATCGACGAGCAGTACTTC. It encodes CASSLRTGIDEQYF.

This clone was recorded only once. The CDR3 DNA reads TGTGCCAGCAGCTTAGGAGGGCACGAAAAACTGTTTTTT. This codes for CASSLGGHEKLFF. This chain joins TRBV7-9 and TRBJ1-4, with D unclear. Trimming shortened V by 1 base and J by 8 bases, and 8 bases separated the two germline ends. The CDR3 covers 13 residues. Germline V gives CDR1 SEHNR, CDR2 FQNEAQ (reference sequence).

The sample holds a few counts of this clone. The rearrangement uses TRBV4-3 and TRBJ1-5; 9 positions agree with TRBD1. The CDR3 length is 14 residues. Trimming took 5 bases from V and 5 from J; bases not matched to a gene: 4. Germline V lookup: CDR1 LGHNA, CDR2 YSLEER. The chain's CDR3 is CASSTDRGYQPQHF. DNA for the CDR3: TGCGCCAGCAGCACGGACAGGGGATATCAGCCCCAGCATTTT.

The chain combines TRBV9 with TRBJ2-2; D is ambiguous. In germline, CDR1 is SGDLS, CDR2 YYNGEE. This CDR3 is 14 amino acids long. The germline V and J ends were trimmed by 5 bases and 3 bases, with 11 bases remaining between them. The CDR3 loop reads CASSPTAHTGELFF. CDR3 DNA sequence: TGTGCCAGCAGTCCGACTGCCCACACCGGGGAGCTGTTTTTT.

This chain joins TRBV4-1 and TRBJ2-1, with 8 positions matching TRBD2. Germline CDR1 and CDR2: MGHRA and YSYEKL. The CDR3 is 16 amino acids. The ends lost 0 bases at V and 10 bases at J; junction bases unmatched: 11. In DNA, the CDR3 is TGCGCCAGCAGCCAAGAAGGGACTAGTGGGAGGAGGGAGCAGTTCTTC. It codes for CASSQEGTSGRREQFF.

This chain joins TRBV19 and TRBJ2-7; tentative D call: TRBD2 (6 bases). V was clipped by 5 bases and J by 2 bases, with 13 bases between them. This CDR3 is 14 amino acids long. The germline V gene encodes CDR1 LNHDA and CDR2 SQIVND (reference sequence). The CDR3 sequence is CASSSNSGPYEQYF. The DNA of the CDR3 is TGTGCCAGTAGTTCTAATAGCGGACCCTACGAGCAGTACTTC.

This chain uses TRBV10-3 with TRBJ2-6; possible D gene TRBD1, 5 bases. The V and J ends lost 11 bases and 6 bases respectively, with 14 bases between them. The CDR3 is 13 amino acids. CDR1 ENHRY and CDR2 SYGVKD come from the germline V gene. The CDR3 reads CASQGASANVLTF. The DNA for the CDR3 is TGTGCCTCCCAAGGGGCCTCGGCCAACGTCCTGACTTTC.

The V gene is TRBV3-1 (or the pseudogene TRBV3-2), the J gene TRBJ2-1; 12 bases are shared with TRBD2. Trimming at V came to 1 base and at J to 5 bases, leaving 0 bases not matched to a gene. Germline values: CDR1 LGHDT, CDR2 YNNKEL (reference sequence). The CDR3 is 15 amino acids. The CDR3 bases are TGTGCCAGCAGCCAAGGGACTAGCGGGGACAATGAGCAGTTCTTC. Protein: CASSQGTSGDNEQFF.

The rearrangement uses TRBV28 and TRBJ1-1, with a tentative D call TRBD1 (5 bases). CDR1 and CDR2 from the germline V gene are MDHEN and SYDVKM. The CDR3 is 13 residues long. Trimming shortened V by 2 bases and J by 4 bases, and 8 bases separated the two germline ends. The CDR3 DNA reads as TGTGCCAGCAGTTTAGACAGTTTCACTGAAGCTTTCTTT. It is translated as CASSLDSFTEAFF.

The chain is built from TRBV19 and TRBJ1-2, with 10 bases aligning to TRBD1. This CDR3 has 15 residues. Trimming took 6 bases from V and 4 from J; bases not matched to a gene: 8. Germline V gives CDR1 LNHDA, CDR2 SQIVND (reference sequence). The CDR3 DNA reads as TGTGCCAGTAGGGGATCGACAGGGGGCGTCTATGGCTACACCTTC. This gives the protein CASRGSTGGVYGYTF.

This chain uses TRBV19 with TRBJ2-3; D uncertain. The length of the CDR3 is 16 residues. CDR1 is LNHDA and CDR2 is SQIVND in the germline V gene (reference sequence). V was shortened by 6 bases and J by 4 bases, with 20 bases between the two germline ends. For the CDR3, the DNA is TGTGCCAGTAGCGAAACCCGTGGTGCGGCCCCAGATACGCAGTATTTT. This sequence encodes CASSETRGAAPDTQYF.

V and J are TRBV2 and TRBJ1-1; D is ambiguous. The CDR3 has 14 residues. V lost 0 bases to trimming and J lost 0 bases, with 5 bases between them. Germline CDR1 is SNHLY and CDR2 is FYNNEI. CDR3 amino acids: CASSEAQMNTEAFF. CDR3 in DNA: TGTGCCAGCAGTGAAGCACAGATGAACACTGAAGCTTTCTTT.